What follows are 27 T cell receptor beta chains derived from one specimen sequenced in a study of shared clonotypes between healthy human individuals. TCRdb's table, derived via immunoSEQ multiplex PCR, lists solely in-frame clones and lacks some. The table shows a few hundred thousand clones, with 97% occurring only once. The specimen sequenced was naive CD4+ T cells sorted from blood. Subset of the sample: CD45RA+ positively selected. The receptors derive from a young woman in good health.

The chain uses TRBV28 and TRBJ2-7, with D tentatively TRBD1 (6 bases). This CDR3 is 13 amino acids long. Germline CDR1 and CDR2: MDHEN and SYDVKM. V lost 5 bases and J 3 bases, leaving 11 bases between the germline ends. CDR3 region: CASSIDRIYEQYF. In DNA form, the CDR3 reads TGTGCCAGCAGTATTGACAGGATCTACGAGCAGTACTTC.

This chain links TRBV20-1 with TRBJ2-7; D is uncertain. The V gene's germline CDR1 is DFQATT and CDR2 SNEGSKA (reference sequence). V was cut by 7 bases and J by 5 bases, with 12 bases left in between. The CDR3 has 11 residues. CDR3 DNA: TGCAGTGTTGGTTCGAGGCACGAGCAGTACTTC. This encodes CSVGSRHEQYF.

The CDR3 is CASSPGTPQETQYF. In DNA form, the CDR3 reads TGCGCCAGCAGCCCCGGGACACCCCAAGAGACCCAGTACTTC. J is TRBJ2-5 and V is TRBV5-1, with a tentative D call TRBD1 (6 bases). V was shortened by 4 bases and J by 1 base, with 11 bases between the two germline ends. Germline V lookup: CDR1 SGHRS, CDR2 YFSETQ. This CDR3 has 14 residues.

V is TRBV28 and J is TRBJ2-7, with 10 positions matching TRBD2. CDR1 and CDR2 (germline): MDHEN, SYDVKM. With V trimmed by 0 bases and J by 1 base, 3 bases remained unmatched. The CDR3 is 16 amino acids. The CDR3 DNA is TGTGCCAGCAGTTTATGGCTAGCGGGAGCGTCCTACGAGCAGTACTTC. Amino acid sequence: CASSLWLAGASYEQYF.

This chain uses TRBV7-6 with TRBJ2-6; D uncertain. Germline assignment: CDR1 SGHVS and CDR2 FNYEAQ. V shed 6 bases and J shed 2 bases, with 23 bases lying between them. CDR3 size: 19 residues. The CDR3 is CASRPQFGSLSTGANVLTF. The CDR3 DNA is TGTGCCAGCAGACCCCAATTCGGAAGTCTCAGTACTGGGGCCAACGTCCTGACTTTC.

This chain joins TRBV15 and TRBJ2-7; unclear D gene. The CDR3 is 13 amino acids. CDR1 is LNHNV and CDR2 is YYDKDF in the germline V gene (reference sequence). V was cut by 0 bases and J by 4 bases, with 7 bases left in between. This CDR3 is CATSRDLQYEQYF. CDR3 sequence (DNA): TGTGCCACCAGCAGAGATTTACAGTACGAGCAGTACTTC. The whole variable domain, remainder taken from reference TRBV15 and TRBJ2-7, is DAMVIQNPRYQVTQFGKPVTLSCSQTLNHNVMYWYQQKSSQAPKLLFHYYDKDFNNEADTPDNFQSRRPNTSFCFLDIRSPGLGDTAMYLCATSRDLQYEQYFGPGTRLTVT.

The gene calls are TRBV2 and TRBJ2-1; TRBD1 might be the D (5 bases). Trimming left V 3 bases short and J 6 bases short, with 12 bases between. The CDR3 extends over 14 amino acids. CDR1 and CDR2 (germline): SNHLY, FYNNEI. CDR3 region: CASSDHLQGNEQFF. CDR3 nucleotide sequence: TGTGCCAGCAGTGACCATCTCCAGGGCAATGAGCAGTTCTTC.

The V and J genes are TRBV7-6 and TRBJ2-1, with D possibly matching TRBD2 (7 bases). V was cut by 6 bases and J by 1 base, with 16 bases left in between. Germline CDR1 reads SGHVS; CDR2 reads FNYEAQ. The CDR3 is 16 residues long. The CDR3 loop is CASSSWRGGSYNEQFF. The CDR3 bases are TGTGCCAGCAGTTCGTGGAGGGGGGGTTCCTACAATGAGCAGTTCTTC.

The chain uses TRBV7-9 and TRBJ1-5; D perhaps matches TRBD1 (6 bases). This CDR3 is 16 amino acids long. The V end was cut by 1 base, the J end by 5 bases, with 15 bases between. CDR1 is SEHNR and CDR2 is FQNEAQ in the germline V gene (reference sequence). The CDR3 nucleotides are TGTGCCAGCAGCTTAGGTGAGGGGACATTCGATCAGCCCCAGCATTTT. Amino acids: CASSLGEGTFDQPQHF.

The chain recombines TRBV27 with TRBJ2-5, with D tentatively TRBD2 (6 bases). Near its end, the DNA agrees better with TRBJ2-7, so the J call may be wrong. This CDR3 has 14 amino acids. Germline V gives CDR1 MNHEY, CDR2 SMNVEV (reference sequence). The CDR3 sequence is CASRTPGLYYEQYF. The CDR3 DNA reads as TGTGCCAGCAGAACCCCGGGACTTTACTACGAGCAGTACTTC.

The J gene is TRBJ1-3, the V gene TRBV28; 7 positions match TRBD1. The CDR3 loop spans 16 amino acids. Germline CDR1 and CDR2: MDHEN and SYDVKM. The V and J ends lost 0 bases and 3 bases, in that order; junction bases with no gene match: 5. The CDR3 protein is CASSLWGGGDGNTIYF. The DNA for the CDR3 is TGTGCCAGCAGTTTATGGGGAGGGGGCGATGGAAACACCATATATTTT.

The V and J genes are TRBV27 and TRBJ1-4; 9 positions match TRBD1. This CDR3 is built from 15 residues. J lost 7 bases, V lost 4 bases, and 7 bases had no gene match. Germline CDR1 and CDR2: MNHEY and SMNVEV (reference sequence). The CDR3 loop is CASSWTGVVGEKLFF. The DNA for the CDR3 is TGTGCCAGCAGTTGGACAGGGGTAGTCGGTGAAAAACTGTTTTTT.

This clone has only one observation. Other nucleotide sequences in the sample specify the same CDR3. The rearrangement joins TRBV5-1 to TRBJ2-3; no clear D. The germline V gene has CDR1 SGHRS and CDR2 YFSETQ. V was clipped by 2 bases and J by 1 base, with 2 bases between them. CDR3 length equals 12 residues. The CDR3 DNA is TGCGCCAGCAGCTTTGGCACAGATACGCAGTATTTT. Its translation: CASSFGTDTQYF.

The chain carries TRBV10-3 and TRBJ2-2; TRBD2 might be the D (6 bases). The V gene's germline CDR1 is ENHRY and CDR2 SYGVKD. Trimming took 6 bases from V and 2 from J, leaving 13 bases between them. CDR3 size: 15 residues. This chain's CDR3 is CAISPGLENTGELFF. The CDR3 coding sequence is TGTGCCATCAGCCCGGGACTCGAAAACACCGGGGAGCTGTTTTTT.

V usage is TRBV28 and J usage is TRBJ1-1, with a tentative D call TRBD1 (5 bases). The germline gives CDR1 MDHEN, CDR2 SYDVKM. V lost 6 bases and J 7 bases, leaving 21 bases between the germline ends. This CDR3 region has 15 residues. This CDR3 reads CASSSAGLLTLEAFF. The DNA of the CDR3 is TGTGCCAGCAGCAGTGCGGGACTGCTTACCCTTGAAGCTTTCTTT.

This sequence joins TRBV7-8 and TRBJ2-1, with D perhaps TRBD1 or TRBD2 (5 bases each). The CDR3 runs 17 residues. Trimming shortened V by 1 base and J by 8 bases, and 21 bases separated the two germline ends. Germline lookup yields CDR1 SGHVS and CDR2 FQNEAQ. The CDR3 DNA sequence: TGTGCCAGCAGCTTAGATAGTCGAGCGGTCAGAGGGGATGAGCAGTTCTTC. Its translation is CASSLDSRAVRGDEQFF.

Only one count was recorded for this clone. A junction end diverges from the germline sequence, so it may reflect a read error. V gene TRBV7-2 combines with J gene TRBJ1-5; 9 bases are a match to TRBD1. Germline assignment: CDR1 SGHTA and CDR2 FQGNSA. The CDR3 is 16 amino acids. The CDR3 nucleotides read TGTGCCAGCAGCCTAGCCGGGACAGGGACAAATCAGCCCCAGCATTTT. Its protein product is CASSLAGTGTNQPQHF.

V and J are TRBV7-2 and TRBJ1-5; 8 nucleotides agree with TRBD1. Germline trimming cut 4 bases from V and 1 base from J; bases unmatched to any gene: 3. Germline values: CDR1 SGHTA, CDR2 FQGNSA. There are 15 residues in the CDR3. CDR3 sequence: CASSYRGGSNQPQHF. DNA of the CDR3: TGTGCCAGCAGCTACAGGGGGGGAAGCAATCAGCCCCAGCATTTT.

The rearrangement links TRBV6-5 to TRBJ1-1; D remains unclear. Trimming pared 1 base from V and 3 bases from J, leaving 15 bases between. Germline-derived CDR1 and CDR2 are MNHEY and SVGAGI. This CDR3 spans 16 amino acids. CDR3 in amino acids: CASSYFKPWRHTEAFF. CDR3 sequence (DNA): TGTGCCAGCAGTTACTTTAAACCGTGGCGGCACACTGAAGCTTTCTTT.

V usage is TRBV10-3 and J usage is TRBJ2-1; D might be TRBD1 (6 bases). The CDR3 totals 15 residues. Germline values: CDR1 ENHRY, CDR2 SYGVKD. Trimming left V 4 bases short and J 0 bases short, with 10 bases between. The CDR3 DNA reads TGTGCCATCAGTGGGACAGAGAGCTCCTACAATGAGCAGTTCTTC. Translation gives CAISGTESSYNEQFF.

The V call is TRBV28, the J call TRBJ1-4, with 8 bases lining up with TRBD1. The V and J ends lost 5 bases and 4 bases, in that order; junction bases with no gene match: 6. Germline CDR1 is MDHEN and CDR2 is SYDVKM. This CDR3 has 15 amino acids. CDR3 in amino acids: CASSIRQGINEKLFF. The CDR3 region has the DNA TGTGCCAGCAGTATTAGACAGGGGATTAATGAAAAACTGTTTTTT.

The chain combines TRBV11-1 with TRBJ2-1, with TRBD2 matching 13 bases. Germline CDR1 and CDR2: SGHAT and FQDESV (reference sequence). V lost 7 bases, J lost 11 bases, and 14 bases stayed unmatched. There are 16 residues in the CDR3. In nucleotides, the CDR3 is TGTGCCAGCAACCCCGGCGGACTAGCGGGAGATTTTAAGCAGTTCTTC. It specifies CASNPGGLAGDFKQFF.

The chain is built from TRBV7-8 and TRBJ2-2; 7 positions match TRBD1. The length of the CDR3 is 17 residues. Germline values: CDR1 SGHVS, CDR2 FQNEAQ. V gave up 4 bases and J gave up 0 bases; unmatched junction bases: 8. The CDR3 region is CASSSLPGQPNTGELFF. The CDR3, as DNA: TGTGCCAGCAGCTCGTTACCGGGACAGCCGAACACCGGGGAGCTGTTTTTT.

The V and J genes are TRBV7-9 and TRBJ2-3, with no clear D. CDR1 is SEHNR, CDR2 FQNEAQ, per germline (reference sequence). Trimming cost V 1 base and J 0 bases, with 11 bases left between them. The CDR3 runs to 16 residues. The CDR3 loop reads CASSLGQVTSTDTQYF. The CDR3 region has the DNA TGTGCCAGCAGCTTAGGGCAGGTTACTAGCACAGATACGCAGTATTTT. Together with reference TRBV7-9 and TRBJ2-3, the CDR3 gives the full variable domain: DTGVSQNPRHKITKRGQNVTFRCDPISEHNRLYWYRQTLGQGPEFLTYFQNEAQLEKSRLLSDRFSAERPKGSFSTLEIQRTEQGDSAMYLCASSLGQVTSTDTQYFGPGTRLTVL.

The chain recombines TRBV29-1 with TRBJ2-3, with 9 bases identical to TRBD2. Germline V gene sequence: CDR1 SQVTM, CDR2 ANQGSEA. After removal of 4 bases from V and 2 bases from J, the junction contained 1 base not matched to a gene. The CDR3 has 13 residues. The DNA of the CDR3 is TGCAGCGTTGGACTAGCGGTCACAGATACGCAGTATTTT. It yields the protein CSVGLAVTDTQYF.

The V and J genes are TRBV5-6 and TRBJ2-7; tentative D call: TRBD1 (6 bases). V was shortened by 4 bases and J by 6 bases, with 17 bases between the two germline ends. Germline CDR1 SGHDT, CDR2 YYEEEE. The CDR3 has 14 amino acids. CDR3 loop: CASSERGIVGEQYF. CDR3 DNA sequence: TGTGCCAGCAGCGAGAGGGGGATAGTAGGCGAGCAGTACTTC.

V is TRBV11-2 and J is TRBJ1-2; D not resolved. Per germline, CDR1 SGHAT and CDR2 FQNNGV. V was shortened by 1 base and J by 3 bases, with 9 bases between the two germline ends. CDR3 length equals 14 residues. CDR3: CASSLAGRDYGYTF. CDR3 nucleotide sequence: TGTGCCAGCAGCTTAGCGGGGAGGGACTATGGCTACACCTTC.